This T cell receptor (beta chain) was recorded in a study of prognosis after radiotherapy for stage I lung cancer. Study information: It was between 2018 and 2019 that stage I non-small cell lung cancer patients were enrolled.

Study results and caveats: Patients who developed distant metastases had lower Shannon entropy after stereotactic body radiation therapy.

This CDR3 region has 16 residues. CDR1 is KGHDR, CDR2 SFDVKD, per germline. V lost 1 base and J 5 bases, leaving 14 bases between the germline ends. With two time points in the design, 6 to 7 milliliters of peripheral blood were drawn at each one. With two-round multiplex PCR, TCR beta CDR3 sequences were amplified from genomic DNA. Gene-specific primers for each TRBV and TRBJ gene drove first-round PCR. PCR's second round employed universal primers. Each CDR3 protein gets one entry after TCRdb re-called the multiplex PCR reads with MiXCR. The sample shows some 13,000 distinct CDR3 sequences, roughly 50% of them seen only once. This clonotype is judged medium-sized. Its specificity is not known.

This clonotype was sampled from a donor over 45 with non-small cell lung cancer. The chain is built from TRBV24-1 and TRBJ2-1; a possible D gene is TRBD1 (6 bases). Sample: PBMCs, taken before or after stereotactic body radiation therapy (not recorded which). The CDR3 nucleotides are TGTGCCACCAGTGATTTCGGGCAGGGGCTGAACAATGAGCAGTTCTTC. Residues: CATSDFGQGLNNEQFF.